Below are 29 T cell receptor beta chains sequenced from a single sample in a study of T-cell memory formation after mild COVID-19. TCRdb reprocessed the 5' RACE reads via MiXCR and lists one record per CDR3 protein. The sample has some 290,000 distinct CDR3 sequences, 16% seen once; the top ten hold roughly 24%. Sequences were obtained from PBMCs or a T cell subset sorted from them (not recorded which). The receptors were sampled from a man aged 18 to 30 who had mild COVID-19 (a few samples of this study predate the infection). Cell type and time point are not known.

Only a few counts were recorded for this clonotype. J is TRBJ2-1 and V is TRBV12-5; D not resolved. This CDR3 spans 13 amino acids. Per germline, CDR1 LGHNT and CDR2 FRNRAP. V lost 1 base, J lost 6 bases, and 7 bases lay in between. CDR3 nucleotides: TGTGCTAGTGGTTTGGGGGCAGTCAATGAGCAGTTCTTC. It translates to CASGLGAVNEQFF.

This rearrangement joins TRBV4-1 to TRBJ2-3; 9 bases line up with TRBD2. The germline CDR1 and CDR2 sequences are MGHRA and YSYEKL. The CDR3 consists of 16 residues. J gave up 3 bases and V 1 base, and 5 bases lay outside the gene matches. The CDR3: CASSQVLAGFTDTQYF. The DNA for the CDR3 is TGCGCCAGCAGCCAAGTCCTAGCGGGGTTTACAGATACGCAGTATTTT.

This clonotype has a handful of counts. V is TRBV6-5 and J is TRBJ2-7; tentative D call: TRBD1 (5 bases). This CDR3 has 15 amino acids. Germline values: CDR1 MNHEY, CDR2 SVGAGI. Trimming left V 6 bases short and J 3 bases short, with 18 bases between. The DNA for the CDR3 is TGTGCCAGCAGCCCGGCCGGCGGACACGGCTACGAGCAGTACTTC. Amino acids: CASSPAGGHGYEQYF.

Details on this clonotype: At one end the junction does not follow the germline gene, possibly because of a read error. The chain employs TRBV7-6 and TRBJ2-3; 10 bases are a match to TRBD2. CDR3 size: 15 residues. CDR1 and CDR2 (germline): SGHVS, FNYEAQ. The chain's CDR3 is CDSSLLAGNTDTQYF. In nucleotides, the CDR3 is TGTGACAGCAGTCTACTAGCGGGGAACACAGATACGCAGTATTTT.

This clonotype was counted only a few times. The chain uses TRBV7-2 and TRBJ1-1, with D maybe TRBD1 (6 bases). Germline V lookup: CDR1 SGHTA, CDR2 FQGNSA. With 8 bases removed from V and 4 bases from J, the gap between germline ends came to 17 bases. The length of the CDR3 is 14 residues. The CDR3: CASVEGGSITEAFF. The DNA of the CDR3 is TGTGCCAGCGTAGAAGGGGGTTCAATCACTGAAGCTTTCTTT.

J is TRBJ1-5 and V is TRBV6-1; D ambiguous. Germline CDR1 is MNHNS and CDR2 is SASEGT. CDR3 length: 15 residues. The V end was cut by 5 bases, the J end by 0 bases, with 11 bases between. DNA of the CDR3: TGTGCCAGCAGTCTGCCAGTGTATAGCAATCAGCCCCAGCATTTT. It yields the protein CASSLPVYSNQPQHF.

This clonotype came up a few times. J is TRBJ1-4 and V is TRBV7-8; no definite D call. Trimming cost V 1 base and J 7 bases, with 10 bases left between them. The CDR3 sequence is 14 residues long. CDR1 and CDR2 (germline): SGHVS, FQNEAQ. The CDR3 coding sequence is TGTGCCAGCAGCTTAGGATACGGGTCTGAAAAACTGTTTTTT. This gives the protein CASSLGYGSEKLFF.

This clonotype was seen many times. This rearrangement joins TRBV20-1 to TRBJ2-5, with 7 bases that match TRBD2. Losses at the gene ends were 5 bases for V and 10 bases for J; bases not matched to a gene: 7. Germline loops: CDR1 DFQATT, CDR2 SNEGSKA (reference sequence). The CDR3 consists of 11 residues. CDR3 amino acids: CSAAGTTDQYF. The CDR3 region has the DNA TGCAGTGCTGCCGGGACTACAGACCAGTACTTC.

CDR3 nucleotides: TGCAGTGCTAGAGGTAGGGGAGACTACGAGCAGTACGTC. Amino acids: CSARGRGDYEQYV. V and J are TRBV20-1 and TRBJ2-7, with D possibly called TRBD1 or TRBD2 (5 bases each). Germline V gene sequence: CDR1 DFQATT, CDR2 SNEGSKA (reference sequence). The CDR3 totals 13 residues. The V gene lost 1 base and the J gene lost 3 bases, with 10 bases spanning the gap.

This chain connects TRBV20-1 to TRBJ2-5; 7 nucleotides line up with TRBD2. Germline V gene data show CDR1 as DFQATT and CDR2 as SNEGSKA (reference sequence). V lost 6 bases to trimming and J lost 7 bases; unmatched junction nucleotides: 17. This CDR3 region has 15 residues. The CDR3 loop is CSAWIGTKDGWTQYF. CDR3 coding DNA: TGCAGTGCATGGATCGGGACTAAAGACGGATGGACCCAGTACTTC.

This clonotype was observed many times. The chain links TRBV7-9 to TRBJ2-5; D is uncertain. The CDR3 totals 12 residues. Germline CDR1 SEHNR, CDR2 FQNEAQ (reference sequence). V was pared by 5 bases and J by 5 bases, with 9 bases between. The CDR3 bases are TGTGCCAGCAGCCAGGAGAGCGAGACCCAGTACTTC. It yields the protein CASSQESETQYF.

This clonotype was observed a few times. This chain uses TRBV29-1 with TRBJ1-2; D may be TRBD1 (6 bases). V lost 4 bases and J 0 bases, leaving 21 bases between the germline ends. Germline CDR1 is SQVTM and CDR2 is ANQGSEA. The length of the CDR3 is 17 residues. The CDR3 is CSVGSSSDRTSNYGYTF. The CDR3, as DNA: TGCAGCGTTGGGTCCTCAAGCGACAGGACTTCTAACTATGGCTACACCTTC.

The chain is built from TRBV7-2 and TRBJ2-7; tentatively, D is TRBD1 (6 bases). Trimming cost V 6 bases and J 2 bases, with 14 bases left between them. Germline assignment: CDR1 SGHTA and CDR2 FQGNSA. This CDR3 contains 14 residues. Here the CDR3 reads CASRQQGAAYEQYF. As DNA, the CDR3 is TGTGCCAGCAGACAACAGGGTGCCGCCTACGAGCAGTACTTC.

The rearrangement links TRBV7-2 to TRBJ1-2, with 9 positions matching TRBD1. The CDR3 is made up of 14 amino acids. Germline V lookup: CDR1 SGHTA, CDR2 FQGNSA. Germline trimming cut 6 bases from V and 4 bases from J; bases unmatched to any gene: 6. In nucleotides, the CDR3 is TGTGCCAGCAGAGGAGGGACAGGGACCTATGGCTACACCTTC. This gives the protein CASRGGTGTYGYTF.

This clonotype was counted at least ten times. The V and J genes are TRBV20-1 and TRBJ2-5, with D perhaps matching TRBD1 (6 bases). In germline, CDR1 is DFQATT, CDR2 SNEGSKA (reference sequence). The CDR3 has 14 amino acids. V was shortened by 0 bases and J by 2 bases, with 10 bases between the two germline ends. The CDR3 sequence is CSARDMRGQETQYF. CDR3 DNA sequence: TGCAGTGCTAGAGATATGAGGGGGCAAGAGACCCAGTACTTC.

The rearrangement uses TRBV28 and TRBJ2-7, with 7 bases aligning to TRBD1. The germline V gene has CDR1 MDHEN and CDR2 SYDVKM. With V trimmed by 4 bases and J by 2 bases, 5 bases remained unmatched. This CDR3 spans 14 amino acids. As DNA, the CDR3 is TGTGCCAGCAGTTCGACAGGGTTTCCCTACGAGCAGTACGTC. This sequence encodes CASSSTGFPYEQYV.

This chain links TRBV2 with TRBJ2-7, with 8 positions matching TRBD2. The CDR3 is 11 amino acids. V was clipped by 7 bases and J by 10 bases; unmatched bases: 6. CDR1 is SNHLY, CDR2 FYNNEI, per germline. This chain's CDR3 is CASTNGGEQYV. The CDR3 DNA reads TGTGCCAGCACCAACGGGGGGGAACAGTACGTC.

This chain connects TRBV5-1 to TRBJ2-4; D possibly corresponds to TRBD1 (5 bases). The germline V and J ends were trimmed by 2 bases and 2 bases, with 8 bases remaining between them. Germline V CDR1 and CDR2: SGHRS, YFSETQ. There are 14 residues in the CDR3. CDR3 nucleotide sequence: TGCGCCAGCAGCTTCTCAGGGTCCAAAAACATTCAGTACTTC. It yields the protein CASSFSGSKNIQYF.

This clonotype appeared a few times. V usage is TRBV5-4 and J usage is TRBJ2-7; TRBD2 agrees at 9 bases. J gave up 4 bases and V 4 bases, and 9 bases lay outside the gene matches. CDR3 length equals 15 residues. CDR1 and CDR2 (germline): SGHNT, YYREEE (reference sequence). The CDR3 is CASSPLGGGEYEQYV. DNA for the CDR3: TGTGCCAGCAGCCCTTTGGGCGGGGGGGAGTACGAGCAGTACGTC.

This clonotype occurred a few times. The genes are TRBV6-6 and TRBJ2-2; D gene uncertain. V lost 2 bases, J lost 4 bases, and 14 bases lay in between. This CDR3 contains 16 residues. Germline V gene lookup returns CDR1 MNHNY and CDR2 SVGAGI (reference sequence). CDR3 residues: CASSYTPSGGTGELFF. Here the CDR3 DNA reads TGTGCCAGCAGTTACACTCCTTCGGGCGGCACCGGGGAGCTGTTTTTT.

This clonotype occurred a few times. The V gene is TRBV2, the J gene TRBJ2-6; D is unresolved. The CDR3 length is 14 residues. The germline V gene has CDR1 SNHLY and CDR2 FYNNEI. Trimming pared 10 bases from V and 4 bases from J, leaving 14 bases between. CDR3 nucleotides: TGTGCCAACAAGCGACCAATAGGGGCCAACGTCCTGACTTTC. Translation: CANKRPIGANVLTF. Combining the CDR3 with reference TRBV2 and TRBJ2-6 gives the whole variable domain EPEVTQTPSHQVTQMGQEVILRCVPISNHLYFYWYRQILGQKVEFLVSFYNNEISEKSEIFDDQFSVERPDGSNFTLKIRSTKLEDSAMYFCANKRPIGANVLTFGAGSRLTVL.

This clonotype has only a few counts. The chain's CDR3 is CASSQEQGRGQYF. CDR3 DNA sequence: TGTGCCAGCAGCCAAGAACAGGGGCGGGGGCAGTACTTC. The chain has TRBV3-1 and TRBJ2-7; weak D call: TRBD1 (7 bases). CDR1 LGHDT and CDR2 YNNKEL come from the germline V gene (reference sequence). The CDR3 length is 13 residues. Between the trimmed V and J ends, which lost 0 bases and 9 bases, there was a span of 12 bases.

This clonotype turned up a few times. CDR3 protein: CSVLTGVKLFF. CDR3 DNA: TGCAGCGTCCTGACGGGGGTCAAACTGTTTTTT. V and J are TRBV29-1 and TRBJ1-4; the D gene is possibly TRBD1 (5 bases). CDR3 length: 11 residues. Trimming pared 6 bases from V and 11 bases from J, leaving 13 bases between. CDR1 and CDR2 (germline): SQVTM, ANQGSEA.

This clonotype was observed many times. J is TRBJ2-2 and V is TRBV4-1; D perhaps matches TRBD2 (7 bases). The CDR3 is made up of 18 amino acids. CDR1 is MGHRA, CDR2 YSYEKL, per germline. V was trimmed by 6 bases and J by 2 bases, leaving 22 bases between them. CDR3 coding DNA: TGCGCCAGCAGTCTACGACAAAGGGGGGGACTAAACACCGGGGAGCTGTTTTTT. This gives the protein CASSLRQRGGLNTGELFF.

This clonotype was seen only a few times. This chain connects TRBV9 to TRBJ1-5; D possibly corresponds to TRBD1 (5 bases). Trimming took 0 bases from V and 1 from J, leaving 8 bases between them. CDR3 length: 15 residues. Germline V lookup: CDR1 SGDLS, CDR2 YYNGEE. DNA of the CDR3: TGTGCCAGCAGCGTAGCAGGGTCGAGCAATCAGCCCCAGCATTTT. Its protein is CASSVAGSSNQPQHF.

This clonotype was observed many times. The CDR3 sequence: CASSVGGGMRTEAFF. In nucleotides, the CDR3 is TGTGCCTCTTCCGTCGGGGGGGGAATGAGGACTGAAGCTTTCTTT. J is TRBJ1-1 and V is TRBV28, with D possibly matching TRBD1 (5 bases). Germline V lookup: CDR1 MDHEN, CDR2 SYDVKM. V was shortened by 11 bases and J by 5 bases, with 24 bases between the two germline ends. The CDR3 extends over 15 amino acids. The whole variable domain, remainder taken from reference TRBV28 and TRBJ1-1, is DVKVTQSSRYLVKRTGEKVFLECVQDMDHENMFWYRQDPGLGLRLIYFSYDVKMKEKGDIPEGYSVSREKKERFSLILESASTNQTSMYLCASSVGGGMRTEAFFGQGTRLTVV.

This chain uses TRBV4-1 with TRBJ2-3; D not certain. Germline lookup yields CDR1 MGHRA and CDR2 YSYEKL. Trimming left V 7 bases short and J 1 base short, with 9 bases between. The CDR3 loop spans 13 amino acids. The CDR3 DNA reads as TGCGCCAGCAACGAGGCAGGCACAGATACGCAGTATTTT. This codes for CASNEAGTDTQYF.

There are a few counts of this clonotype. The chain joins TRBV6-1 to TRBJ2-3, with D possibly TRBD2 on 6 matching bases. The CDR3 totals 13 residues. Germline lookup yields CDR1 MNHNS and CDR2 SASEGT. The ends were cut back, 7 bases at V and 5 bases at J, with 13 bases in the middle. CDR3 protein: CASKWDFGDTQYF. CDR3 coding DNA: TGTGCCAGCAAGTGGGACTTCGGAGATACGCAGTATTTT.

This clonotype showed up many times. The V call is TRBV12-3 or TRBV12-4, the J call TRBJ1-2, with 7 bases lining up with TRBD1. The CDR3 has 13 residues. V shed 4 bases, J shed 4 bases, and the junction held 3 bases outside the gene matches. CDR3 coding DNA: TGTGCCAGCAGTTCCGGGACAGCCTATGGCTACACCTTC. Translation gives CASSSGTAYGYTF.